The next 32 T cell receptor beta chains were all read from a single sample in a study of cytomegalovirus exposure and HLA in healthy donors. PCR used 60 Vbeta primers and 13 Jbeta primers. Clones were read by immunoSEQ multiplex PCR, and TCRdb kept only the in-frame ones, dropping some. This table holds some 81,000 clones, 72% found once. The specimen was PBMCs. The receptors here all came from a woman in her 40s in good health and CMV-seropositive.

The V gene is TRBV29-1, the J gene TRBJ2-1; 10 bases fit TRBD2. Unmatched junction bases numbered 9, after V lost 7 bases and J lost 6 bases. CDR3 size: 14 residues. CDR1 is SQVTM and CDR2 is ANQGSEA in the germline V gene. CDR3 in amino acids: CSARTSGPINEQFF. In DNA form, the CDR3 reads TGCAGCGCGAGGACTAGCGGCCCCATCAATGAGCAGTTCTTC.

The chain carries TRBV2 and TRBJ2-3; 9 bases line up with TRBD2. J was trimmed by 6 bases and V by 4 bases; bases with no gene match: 8. Germline lookup yields CDR1 SNHLY and CDR2 FYNNEI. The CDR3 consists of 15 residues. The DNA of the CDR3 is TGTGCCAGCAGTGGGAGCGGGGGGTTAGGTGATACGCAGTATTTT. Protein sequence: CASSGSGGLGDTQYF.

This rearrangement joins TRBV27 to TRBJ1-4, with a tentative D call TRBD1 (5 bases). V was cut by 2 bases and J by 5 bases, with 12 bases left in between. Germline assignment: CDR1 MNHEY and CDR2 SMNVEV (reference sequence). The CDR3 loop spans 15 amino acids. CDR3 DNA: TGTGCCAGCAGTTTAGGTTCTGGGGGGAATGAAAAACTGTTTTTT. Residues: CASSLGSGGNEKLFF.

The V and J genes are TRBV30 and TRBJ2-5; D ambiguous. Germline V gene sequence: CDR1 GTSNPN, CDR2 SVGIG (reference sequence). Trimming took 0 bases from V and 5 from J, leaving 7 bases between them. The CDR3 loop spans 12 amino acids. This CDR3 reads CAWSVLSETQYF. CDR3 nucleotide sequence: TGTGCCTGGAGTGTACTTAGTGAGACCCAGTACTTC.

This clone was seen just once. The rearrangement links TRBV18 to TRBJ1-6; the match to TRBD1 covers 12 bases. Germline lookup yields CDR1 KGHSH and CDR2 LQKENI. V was pared by 3 bases and J by 10 bases, with 4 bases of the junction left unmatched. This CDR3 is built from 15 residues. This chain's CDR3 is CASSPGDRGRSPLHF. In DNA, the CDR3 is TGTGCCAGCTCACCTGGGGACAGGGGGCGATCACCCCTCCACTTT.

This CDR3 is CASSLGGGTDTQYF. CDR3 sequence (DNA): TGTGCCAGCAGCCTAGGGGGGGGCACAGATACGCAGTATTTT. This sequence joins TRBV11-3 and TRBJ2-3, with a tentative D call TRBD2 (7 bases). V was pared by 5 bases and J by 1 base, with 10 bases between. Germline V gives CDR1 SGHNT, CDR2 YENEEA. The CDR3 is made up of 14 amino acids.

The chain combines TRBV6-1 with TRBJ2-5; D possibly corresponds to TRBD2 (6 bases). V was trimmed by 3 bases and J by 1 base, leaving 6 bases between them. Looked up from germline, CDR1 is MNHNS and CDR2 is SASEGT. CDR3 length: 13 residues. Here the CDR3 reads CASSDGGQETQYF. Here the CDR3 DNA reads TGTGCCAGCAGTGACGGGGGCCAAGAGACCCAGTACTTC.

The chain recombines TRBV2 with TRBJ2-3; D is perhaps TRBD1 (6 bases). Per the germline V gene, CDR1 is SNHLY and CDR2 is FYNNEI. V shed 6 bases and J shed 4 bases, with 8 bases lying between them. This CDR3 spans 12 amino acids. CDR3 DNA sequence: TGTGCCAGCAGCCAGGGGCCAGATACGCAGTATTTT. It encodes CASSQGPDTQYF. Filled out from reference TRBV2 and TRBJ2-3, the complete variable domain reads EPEVTQTPSHQVTQMGQEVILRCVPISNHLYFYWYRQILGQKVEFLVSFYNNEISEKSEIFDDQFSVERPDGSNFTLKIRSTKLEDSAMYFCASSQGPDTQYFGPGTRLTVL.

The CDR3, as DNA: TGTGCCACCAGCAGAGCCCCGGGACAGGGGGCGAGAGCCTATAATTCACCCCTCCACTTT. It translates to CATSRAPGQGARAYNSPLHF. V gene TRBV15 combines with J gene TRBJ1-6; 12 nucleotides match TRBD1. Unmatched junction bases numbered 9, after V lost 1 base and J lost 2 bases. Germline V gene sequence: CDR1 LNHNV, CDR2 YYDKDF (reference sequence). This CDR3 contains 20 residues.

The chain carries TRBV4-3 and TRBJ2-7; the D is unclear. Trimming cost V 0 bases and J 2 bases, with 5 bases left between them. The length of the CDR3 is 13 residues. The germline gives CDR1 LGHNA, CDR2 YSLEER. The CDR3 spells CASSQDLAYEQYF. The CDR3, as DNA: TGCGCCAGCAGCCAAGACCTTGCCTACGAGCAGTACTTC.

V usage is TRBV19 and J usage is TRBJ1-1; TRBD1 matches 7 bases. This CDR3 is 12 amino acids long. The ends lost 2 bases at V and 10 bases at J; junction bases unmatched: 4. The germline V gene encodes CDR1 LNHDA and CDR2 SQIVND (reference sequence). The CDR3 nucleotides are TGTGCCAGTAGTATACCGGGACAGAGAGCTTTCTTT. As protein: CASSIPGQRAFF.

The chain uses TRBV7-9 and TRBJ2-5, with 8 bases aligning to TRBD2. This CDR3 spans 13 amino acids. The V gene's germline CDR1 is SEHNR and CDR2 FQNEAQ (reference sequence). The V gene end was trimmed by 7 bases and the J gene end by 5 bases; junction bases not matched to a gene: 6. CDR3: CASMPGGVETQYF. CDR3 DNA: TGTGCCAGCATGCCGGGGGGGGTGGAGACCCAGTACTTC.

The chain recombines TRBV30 with TRBJ1-2; possibly TRBD1 for D (6 bases). CDR1 and CDR2 (germline): GTSNPN, SVGIG (reference sequence). CDR3 size: 13 residues. Trimming left V 5 bases short and J 4 bases short, with 14 bases between. CDR3 nucleotide sequence: TGTGCCTGGTCTAGGGGGGGCCTCTATGGCTACACCTTC. Translating it yields CAWSRGGLYGYTF.

The rearrangement joins TRBV27 to TRBJ1-5; 9 bases are a match to TRBD1. The CDR3 extends over 14 amino acids. Per the germline V gene, CDR1 is MNHEY and CDR2 is SMNVEV (reference sequence). The trim removed 4 bases at V and 7 bases at J, leaving 5 bases unmatched. CDR3 protein: CASSSPTGGQPQHF. As DNA, the CDR3 is TGTGCCAGCAGTTCGCCGACAGGGGGACAGCCCCAGCATTTT.

The chain is built from TRBV6-6 and TRBJ1-1; TRBD1 matches at 10 bases. The CDR3 spans 15 residues. V lost 4 bases and J lost 3; bases outside the gene matches: 5. The germline CDR1 and CDR2 sequences are MNHNY and SVGAGI (reference sequence). In nucleotides, the CDR3 is TGTGCCAGCAGTTCCCGACAGGGGGCGTACACTGAAGCTTTCTTT. This sequence encodes CASSSRQGAYTEAFF.

The rearrangement links TRBV28 to TRBJ1-4; D is possibly TRBD1 (5 bases). Germline V lookup: CDR1 MDHEN, CDR2 SYDVKM. With 4 bases removed from V and 8 bases from J, the gap between germline ends came to 20 bases. This CDR3 has 16 amino acids. CDR3 in amino acids: CASSSPSSSSGEKLFF. CDR3 coding DNA: TGTGCCAGCAGTTCACCCTCCTCGAGCTCAGGGGAAAAACTGTTTTTT.

V and J are TRBV30 and TRBJ1-3, with D possibly TRBD1 on 5 matching bases. The CDR3 runs 11 residues. V lost 2 bases to trimming and J lost 8 bases, with 7 bases between them. Germline V gene sequence: CDR1 GTSNPN, CDR2 SVGIG (reference sequence). Here the CDR3 reads CAWSPGYTIYF. The CDR3, as DNA: TGTGCCTGGAGTCCAGGGTACACCATATATTTT.

CDR3 sequence reads: CASSSPHMNTEAFF. The CDR3 DNA is TGCGCCAGCAGCTCCCCCCACATGAACACTGAAGCTTTCTTT. This chain links TRBV5-1 with TRBJ1-1; D is undetermined. Trimming took 3 bases from V and 0 from J, leaving 9 bases between them. Germline V gives CDR1 SGHRS, CDR2 YFSETQ. The CDR3 totals 14 residues.

The chain carries TRBV2 and TRBJ1-1, with D possibly being TRBD1 (5 bases). V gave up 7 bases and J gave up 4 bases, with 19 bases separating them. CDR1 SNHLY and CDR2 FYNNEI come from the germline V gene. This CDR3 is 15 amino acids long. For the CDR3, the DNA is TGTGCCAGCATAAGCGGAGGGGCGGAGGGCACTGAAGCTTTCTTT. Translation: CASISGGAEGTEAFF.

The V and J genes are TRBV30 and TRBJ2-2; a weak D match, TRBD1 (6 bases). Germline CDR1 is GTSNPN and CDR2 is SVGIG (reference sequence). The V gene lost 4 bases and the J gene lost 4 bases, with 13 bases spanning the gap. This CDR3 region has 14 residues. This CDR3 reads CAWIAGAGTGELFF. The CDR3 coding sequence is TGTGCCTGGATTGCAGGGGCTGGCACCGGGGAGCTGTTTTTT.

The V and J genes are TRBV6-4 and TRBJ2-1, with TRBD2 matching over 9 bases. This CDR3 is built from 16 residues. Germline CDR1 reads MRHNA; CDR2 reads SNTAGT. V was clipped by 3 bases and J by 2 bases; unmatched bases: 5. CDR3 residues: CASSEGGGGAYNEQFF. Written as DNA, the CDR3 is TGTGCCAGCAGTGAAGGAGGCGGGGGGGCCTACAATGAGCAGTTCTTC.

The rearrangement joins TRBV6-5 to TRBJ1-5; TRBD1 matches 9 bases. CDR1 and CDR2 from the germline V gene are MNHEY and SVGAGI. V shed 5 bases and J 3 bases; nucleotides not matched to a gene: 5. The CDR3 is 15 amino acids. In DNA, the CDR3 is TGTGCCAGCAGTCAGGACAGGGGCGACAATCAGCCCCAGCATTTT. Encoded protein: CASSQDRGDNQPQHF.

The sample holds a few counts of this clone. The chain couples TRBV5-1 to TRBJ1-1, with 8 bases aligning to TRBD1. The CDR3 loop spans 15 amino acids. The V gene end was trimmed by 0 bases and the J gene end by 2 bases; junction bases not matched to a gene: 3. Germline assignment: CDR1 SGHRS and CDR2 YFSETQ. The CDR3 spells CASSLGGTGNTEAFF. CDR3 in DNA: TGCGCCAGCAGCTTGGGCGGGACAGGTAACACTGAAGCTTTCTTT. The complete variable domain, with remaining parts taken from reference TRBV5-1 and TRBJ1-1, reads KAGVTQTPRYLIKTRGQQVTLSCSPISGHRSVSWYQQTPGQGLQFLFEYFSETQRNKGNFPGRFSGRQFSNSRSEMNVSTLELGDSALYLCASSLGGTGNTEAFFGQGTRLTVV.

The genes are TRBV10-2 and TRBJ2-2; the D is unclear. V shed 4 bases and J shed 0 bases, with 15 bases lying between them. In germline, CDR1 is WSHSY, CDR2 SAAADI. This CDR3 is 17 amino acids long. In DNA, the CDR3 is TGCGCCAGCAGTGTGATGACTGGCCAGACGAACACCGGGGAGCTGTTTTTT. Its translation: CASSVMTGQTNTGELFF.

CDR3 loop: CASSLDPRGGGLETQYF. The CDR3 DNA is TGTGCCAGCAGCTTAGATCCGAGAGGTGGAGGGTTAGAGACCCAGTACTTC. This chain joins TRBV11-2 and TRBJ2-5, with D possibly being TRBD2 (6 bases). V was pared by 0 bases and J by 4 bases, with 18 bases between. This CDR3 contains 17 residues. CDR1 SGHAT and CDR2 FQNNGV come from the germline V gene.

J is TRBJ2-7 and V is TRBV6-1; perhaps TRBD2 as D (6 bases). CDR1 is MNHNS and CDR2 is SASEGT in the germline V gene. Trimming shortened V by 8 bases and J by 2 bases, and 16 bases separated the two germline ends. The CDR3 is 14 amino acids. For the CDR3, the DNA is TGTGCCAGCTCGGCGGCGGGGAATACCTACGAGCAGTACTTC. Translating gives CASSAAGNTYEQYF.

This rearrangement joins TRBV6-6 to TRBJ1-2, with 7 bases that match TRBD1. There are 13 residues in the CDR3. Germline CDR1 and CDR2: MNHNY and SVGAGI (reference sequence). J gave up 6 bases and V 6 bases, and 7 bases lay outside the gene matches. CDR3 in amino acids: CASRPTGEDGYTF. As DNA, the CDR3 is TGTGCCAGCAGGCCCACAGGGGAGGATGGCTACACCTTC.

This sequence joins TRBV5-1 and TRBJ2-3; TRBD1 aligns across 8 bases. Trimming cost V 0 bases and J 1 base; bases outside gene matches: 4. Germline V gene sequence: CDR1 SGHRS, CDR2 YFSETQ. The CDR3 spans 16 residues. CDR3 sequence (DNA): TGCGCCAGCAGCTTGGTCCCGGACAGGGGCACAGATACGCAGTATTTT. Its translation: CASSLVPDRGTDTQYF.

This chain joins TRBV15 and TRBJ1-6, with 8 nucleotides matching TRBD1. This CDR3 contains 17 residues. V was pared by 4 bases and J by 6 bases, with 11 bases of the junction left unmatched. CDR1 LNHNV and CDR2 YYDKDF come from the germline V gene (reference sequence). The chain's CDR3 is CATSTYRGTGINSPLHF. CDR3 sequence (DNA): TGTGCCACCAGCACGTACAGGGGGACCGGAATTAATTCACCCCTCCACTTT.

The chain is built from TRBV5-1 and TRBJ1-1; the match to TRBD1 covers 8 bases. V dropped 4 bases and J dropped 6; count of bases not matched to a gene: 5. Germline V gene lookup returns CDR1 SGHRS and CDR2 YFSETQ. This CDR3 spans 13 amino acids. Written as DNA, the CDR3 is TGCGCCAGCAGCCCAGACAGGGGCTCTGAAGCTTTCTTT. It translates to CASSPDRGSEAFF.

The chain employs TRBV25-1 and TRBJ2-5; possibly TRBD2 for D (6 bases). V lost 5 bases, J lost 5 bases, and 21 bases lay in between. Germline V gene data show CDR1 as MGHDK and CDR2 as SYGVNS. CDR3 length: 16 amino acids. CDR3 in DNA: TGTGCCAGCAGTTCCCCAGAGCGGGCCGGGCTGGAGACCCAGTACTTC. It codes for CASSSPERAGLETQYF.

This chain connects TRBV5-1 to TRBJ1-6, with a possible D match to TRBD1 (5 bases). Germline V gene lookup returns CDR1 SGHRS and CDR2 YFSETQ. The CDR3 sequence is 14 residues long. Trimming left V 3 bases short and J 3 bases short, with 7 bases between. This CDR3 reads CASSWGDYNSPLHF. In nucleotides, the CDR3 is TGCGCCAGCAGCTGGGGGGACTATAATTCACCCCTCCACTTT.